The clone carrying this T cell receptor (beta chain) appeared many times. These data originate in a study of T cells in Graves' hyperthyroidism and ophthalmopathy. RNA transcripts provided the source from which TCR beta CDR3 regions were amplified. The HTBI primer set served for first-round RT-PCR of the TCR CDR3. TCRdb fed the multiplex PCR reads into MiXCR, producing one record per CDR3 protein. The sample has around 250,000 distinct CDR3 sequences, roughly 15% seen once. What was sequenced was blood. This receptor was obtained from a middle-aged woman with Graves' hyperthyroidism that later progressed to Graves' ophthalmopathy.

CDR3 sequence reads: CACSEHYEQYF. CDR3 nucleotide sequence: TGTGCCTGCTCGGAACACTACGAGCAGTACTTC. V is TRBV30 and J is TRBJ2-7; no definite D call. This CDR3 spans 11 amino acids. The germline V and J ends were trimmed by 6 bases and 3 bases, with 9 bases remaining between them. From germline, CDR1 is GTSNPN and CDR2 SVGIG (reference sequence). The variable domain in full, completed from reference TRBV30 and TRBJ2-7, reads SQTIHQWPATLVQPVGSPLSLECTVEGTSNPNLYWYRQAAGRGLQLLFYSVGIGQISSEVPQNLSASRPQDRQFILSSKKLLLSDSGFYLCACSEHYEQYFGPGTRLTVT.